Sequencing of this T cell receptor beta chain was carried out in a study of CD8+CD57+ T cells in acquired aplastic anemia. There are 14 residues in the CDR3. Germline CDR1 PRHDT, CDR2 FYEKMQ (reference sequence). V gave up 10 bases and J gave up 9 bases, with 22 bases separating them. Profiles of TCR beta VDJ and CDR3 were generated from a genomic DNA template. A single record per CDR3 protein comes from TCRdb applying MiXCR to the reads. This sample has 90,000 to 150,000 distinct CDR3 sequences, with 45% to 60% found just once. In patients chosen for sequencing, flow cytometry had shown CD8+CD57+ cell expansion. Severe acquired aplastic anemia was diagnosed in all patients.

The sequenced sample was sorted CD4+, CD8+, or CD8+CD57+ T cells (not recorded which) from PBMCs. The receptor was isolated from a human donor with aplastic anemia. The chain is built from TRBV13 and TRBJ2-1; tentatively, D is TRBD1 or TRBD2 (6 bases each). The CDR3 here is CATHRRWGAVEQFF. The CDR3 region has the DNA TGTGCCACCCACAGACGATGGGGGGCCGTTGAGCAGTTCTTC.